These T cell receptor beta chains were read from a single sample in a study of tumor and adjacent non-tumor tissue in lung cancer. TCRdb redid the calling of the multiplex PCR reads with MiXCR, one entry per CDR3 protein. The table includes around 70,000 distinct CDR3 sequences, less than 80% detected once. Sequencing was performed on lung tumor tissue. These receptor sequences come from a man between 60 and 70 years old with non-small cell lung cancer. Each CDR3 is given with its conserved first and last residue. D genes are given only for firm matches. The listing skips clone size in some rows; elsewhere it reads once, few, many or a size class.

J gene,V gene,clone size,D gene,CDR3 DNA,CDR3 protein
TRBJ2-5,TRBV20-1,-,-,TGCAGTGCTAGTGACGGGAAAGAGACCCTGTACTTC,CSASDGKETLYF
TRBJ2-7,TRBV28,many,TRBD1,TGTGCCAGCACCCCCCGACAGGGTGGATACGAGCAGTACTTC,CASTPRQGGYEQYF
TRBJ1-2,TRBV5-4,many,-,TGTGCCAGCAGCTTGGAGGGCGTTTGGGGCTACACCTTC,CASSLEGVWGYTF
TRBJ1-5,TRBV12-3/TRBV12-4,-,-,TGTGCCAGCAGTGGTAGTCAGCCCCACCATTTT,CASSGSQPHHF
TRBJ1-1,TRBV6-6,-,TRBD1,TGTGTCAGCAATCCACAGGGGATTTACACTGACGCTTTCTTT,CVSNPQGIYTDAFF
TRBJ2-3,TRBV6-1,-,-,TGTGCCGGCAGTGAGTGGTCCAGAGAGGGGGATACGCAGTATTTT,CAGSEWSREGDTQYF
TRBJ2-7,TRBV6-1,once,-,TGTGCCAACAGTGAAGCTGAGTTTGGGGCTTACGAGCAGTACTTC,CANSEAEFGAYEQYF
TRBJ2-1,TRBV20-1,-,-,TGCAGTGCTAGTACAGGTGTGCCCAGGCAGCAGTTCTTC,CSASTGVPRQQFF
TRBJ2-1,TRBV20-1,-,-,TGCAGTGATAGAAGTCCGACGACAATCGACCAGTTCTTC,CSDRSPTTIDQFF
TRBJ1-1,TRBV28,-,-,TGTGCCAGCAGTCCTGGACGGGCGGAGAACACTGAAGCTTTCTTT,CASSPGRAENTEAFF
TRBJ1-4,TRBV29-1,-,-,TGCAGTGTGGGGACCGGGTGGACTAATGAAAAACTGTTCTTT,CSVGTGWTNEKLFF
TRBJ2-2,TRBV10-2,-,-,TGCGCCAGCAGAGCCCGGTCCTCCGGGGAGCAGTTATTT,CASRARSSGEQLF
TRBJ2-3,TRBV11-3,few,TRBD2,TGTGCAAGCAGGAAGGGACTAACGGGGACCACAGATACGCAGTATTTT,CASRKGLTGTTDTQYF
TRBJ2-7,TRBV30,-,TRBD2,TGTGCCTGGAGTAGTCGCGGACTAGCGGGGTACTACGAGCAGTACTTC,CAWSSRGLAGYYEQYF
TRBJ2-1,TRBV5-1,-,TRBD2,TGCGCCAGCAGCTCGGTGGGTAATAAGCGGGGGAGCTCCTACAATGAGCAGTTCTTC,CASSSVGNKRGSSYNEQFF
TRBJ1-5,TRBV20-1,-,-,TGCAGTGCTAGAGGACGGTATCGGCCAGCCGTTAATCAGCCCCAGTACTTT,CSARGRYRPAVNQPQYF
TRBJ1-5,TRBV6-2/TRBV6-3,many,-,TGTGCCAGCAAAAGCGGGAATCAGCCCCAGCATTTT,CASKSGNQPQHF
TRBJ2-1,TRBV11-1,-,TRBD2,TGTGCCATCAGCTTCCTAGCGGGAACCTACAATGAGCAGTTCTTC,CAISFLAGTYNEQFF
TRBJ2-7,TRBV20-1,once,-,TGCAGTGCTAGAAAAGGACTACCAGGAGGACGAGAGCAGTATTTC,CSARKGLPGGREQYF
TRBJ2-1,TRBV12-3/TRBV12-4,-,TRBD2,TGTACCAGCAGTCCAGGACTAGCAAACGATGAGCAGATCTTC,CTSSPGLANDEQIF
TRBJ2-7,TRBV29-1,few,TRBD2,TGCAGCGTTGAAGATCATCTAGCGGGAGGTTCCTACGAGGAGTACTTC,CSVEDHLAGGSYEEYF
TRBJ2-3,TRBV20-1,medium-sized,TRBD2,TGCAGTGCTAGATCTAGCGGGAGCACAGATACGCAGTATTTT,CSARSSGSTDTQYF
TRBJ1-5,TRBV6-6,many,-,TGTGCCAGCCACCGCCCGACAGATAGCAATCAGCCCCAGCATTTT,CASHRPTDSNQPQHF
TRBJ2-7,TRBV6-5,many,TRBD2,TGTGCCAGCAGGCCGACTAGCGGGAGGTACGAGCAGTACTTC,CASRPTSGRYEQYF
TRBJ2-1,TRBV11-2,-,-,TGTGCCATCAGCTTAGGTGGGGCCAATGAGCAGTTCTTC,CAISLGGANEQFF
TRBJ2-6,TRBV10-3,-,TRBD2,TGTGCCATCAGTGATCATGGGACTAGCGGGAGGGACTCATGGGCCAACGTCCTGACTTTC,CAISDHGTSGRDSWANVLTF
TRBJ1-1,TRBV20-1,few,TRBD1,TGCAGTGTTAGTGGGGACAGGGAAGGCATTGAAGCATTCTTT,CSVSGDREGIEAFF
TRBJ1-1,TRBV12-3/TRBV12-4,-,-,TGTGCCAGCAGTCGAGGCGTAGGCATTCAAGCTTTCTTT,CASSRGVGIQAFF
TRBJ2-2,TRBV6-6,-,-,TGTGCCAGCAGTTACTCGAGGACCGGGGAGTTGTTTTTT,CASSYSRTGELFF
TRBJ2-6,TRBV24-1,-,TRBD1,TGTGCCACCAGTGACCCCTCACGGACAGGACCCAACGTCCTGTCTTTC,CATSDPSRTGPNVLSF
TRBJ2-7,TRBV11-1,-,TRBD2,TGTGCCGGTAGCCCCGGGTCGGGGGAGGGGCAGTACTTC,CAGSPGSGEGQYF